This T cell receptor (beta chain) was captured by sequencing in a study of vaccination effects on CD4 cells after COVID-19. Assay: immunoSEQ multiplex PCR; the TCRdb copy retains only in-frame clones and omits some. The top ten clones hold about 32% of a sample with 25,000 to 30,000 clones, about 80% of them seen once. The CDR3 is made up of 13 amino acids. Germline-derived CDR1 and CDR2 are SGHNT and YYREEE (reference sequence). Trimming removed 0 bases at V and 5 bases at J, with 6 bases between. Using viral peptide pools, the ViraFEST assay grew out antigen-specific CD4+ T cells prior to sequencing. It was after approximately 11 days of culture that CD4+ T cells were isolated. Nucleocapsid antibodies stayed negative before and after vaccination, showing no earlier SARS-CoV-2 infection. To note about this clone: The target antigen is unknown.

The chain couples TRBV5-4 to TRBJ2-1, with D tentatively TRBD1 (5 bases). The sequences come from CD4+ T cells from PBMCs cultured with SARS-CoV-2 spike peptides, collected before COVID-19 vaccination. This TCR was recovered from a human donor who received a COVID-19 vaccine. CDR3 bases: TGTGCCAGCAGCTTGGGCAGGGACAATGAGCAGTTCTTC. The encoded protein is CASSLGRDNEQFF.